The source of this TCR beta chain is a study of T cell responses to AZD1222 COVID-19 vaccine. A remark on this clone: Its target is unknown.

Study-level points and caveats: Clonal diversity was possibly underestimated; the donors were predominantly white British and more often female. Baseline antibody screening turned up just six seropositive AZD1222 recipients.

Germline lookup yields CDR1 SGHAT and CDR2 FQNNGV. The CDR3 is 14 amino acids. V shed 1 base and J shed 7 bases, with 13 bases lying between them. Clones were sequenced by immunoSEQ multiplex PCR, and TCRdb holds only the in-frame ones, with some missing. The sample includes 120,000 to 150,000 clones, roughly 91% of them seen just once. This chain links TRBV11-2 with TRBJ1-2; D may be TRBD1 (6 bases). This receptor was identified in an adult in good health. The sample was peripheral blood, taken on day 0 of AZD1222 vaccination. The DNA for the CDR3 is TGTGCCAGCAGCTTAGCCAACAGGGTGGGTGGCTACACCTTC. Protein sequence: CASSLANRVGGYTF.